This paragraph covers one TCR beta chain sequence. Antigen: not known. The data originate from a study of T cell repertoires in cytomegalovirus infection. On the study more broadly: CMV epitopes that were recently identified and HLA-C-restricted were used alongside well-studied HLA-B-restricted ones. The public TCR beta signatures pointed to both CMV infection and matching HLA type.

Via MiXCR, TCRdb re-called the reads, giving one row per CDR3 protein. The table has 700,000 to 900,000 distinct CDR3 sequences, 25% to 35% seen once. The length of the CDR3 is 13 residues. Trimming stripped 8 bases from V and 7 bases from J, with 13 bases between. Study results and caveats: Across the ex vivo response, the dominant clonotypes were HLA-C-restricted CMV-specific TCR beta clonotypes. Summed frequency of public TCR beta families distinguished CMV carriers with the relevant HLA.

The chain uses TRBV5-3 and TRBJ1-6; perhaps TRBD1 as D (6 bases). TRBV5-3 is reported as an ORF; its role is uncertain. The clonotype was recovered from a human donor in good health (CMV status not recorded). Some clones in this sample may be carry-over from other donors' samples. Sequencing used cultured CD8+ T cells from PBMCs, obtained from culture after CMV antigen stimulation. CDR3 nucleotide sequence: TGTGCCAGTAAAATCACAGGGAATTCACCCCTCCACTTT. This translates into CASKITGNSPLHF.